This entry features one T cell receptor beta chain sequence. Its target is not known. These data are taken from a study of T cell repertoires in ileal Crohn's disease. Study results and limitations: Compared with non-smokers, active smokers at surgery showed more clonal expansions.

Clones were read by immunoSEQ multiplex PCR, and TCRdb kept only the in-frame ones, dropping some. The table has approximately 5,000 clones, about 81% seen once. Germline CDR1 MGHDK, CDR2 SYGVNS. The ends lost 3 bases at V and 6 bases at J; junction bases unmatched: 4. CDR3 length: 13 amino acids. This TCR derives from an adult with Crohn's disease. The source material was ileal tissue. V and J are TRBV25-1 and TRBJ1-1; TRBD1 matches 7 bases. CDR3 region: CASSETGLAEAFF. The DNA of the CDR3 is TGTGCCAGCAGTGAGACAGGGTTGGCTGAAGCTTTCTTT. The full variable domain, completed using reference TRBV25-1 and TRBJ1-1, is EADIYQTPRYLVIGTGKKITLECSQTMGHDKMYWYQQDPGMELHLIHYSYGVNSTEKGDLSSESTVSRIRTEHFPLTLESARPSHTSQYLCASSETGLAEAFFGQGTRLTVV.